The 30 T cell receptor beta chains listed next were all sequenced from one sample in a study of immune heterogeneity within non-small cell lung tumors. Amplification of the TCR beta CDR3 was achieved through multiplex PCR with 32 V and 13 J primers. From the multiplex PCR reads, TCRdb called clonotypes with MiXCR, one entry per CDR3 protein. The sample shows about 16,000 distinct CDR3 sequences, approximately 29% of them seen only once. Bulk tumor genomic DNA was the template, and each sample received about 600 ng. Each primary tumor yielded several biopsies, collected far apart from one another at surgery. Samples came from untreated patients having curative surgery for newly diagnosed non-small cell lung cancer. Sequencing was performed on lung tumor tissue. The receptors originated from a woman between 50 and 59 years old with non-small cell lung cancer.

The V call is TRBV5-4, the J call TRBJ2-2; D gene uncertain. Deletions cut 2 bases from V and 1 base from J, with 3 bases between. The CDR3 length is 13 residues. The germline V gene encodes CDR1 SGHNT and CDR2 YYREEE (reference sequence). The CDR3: CASSFQNTGELFF. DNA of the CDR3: TGTGCCAGCAGCTTTCAGAACACCGGGGAGCTGTTTTTT.

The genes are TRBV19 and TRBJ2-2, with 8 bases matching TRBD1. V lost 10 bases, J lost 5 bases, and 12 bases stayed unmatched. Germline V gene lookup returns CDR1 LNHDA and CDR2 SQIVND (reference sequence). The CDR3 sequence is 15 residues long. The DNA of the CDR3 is TGTGCCAATAGGCTCGGGACAGGTTATACCGGGGAGCTGTTTTTT. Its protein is CANRLGTGYTGELFF. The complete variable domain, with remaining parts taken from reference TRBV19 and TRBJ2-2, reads DGGITQSPKYLFRKEGQNVTLSCEQNLNHDAMYWYRQDPGQGLRLIYYSQIVNDFQKGDIAEGYSVSREKKESFPLTVTSAQKNPTAFYLCANRLGTGYTGELFFGEGSRLTVL.

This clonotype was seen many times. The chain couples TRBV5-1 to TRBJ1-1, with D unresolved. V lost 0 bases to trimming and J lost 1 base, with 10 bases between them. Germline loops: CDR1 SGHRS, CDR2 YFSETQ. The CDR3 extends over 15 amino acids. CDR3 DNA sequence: TGCGCCAGCAGCTTGGCCTCCACCGCGAACACTGAAGCTTTCTTT. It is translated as CASSLASTANTEAFF.

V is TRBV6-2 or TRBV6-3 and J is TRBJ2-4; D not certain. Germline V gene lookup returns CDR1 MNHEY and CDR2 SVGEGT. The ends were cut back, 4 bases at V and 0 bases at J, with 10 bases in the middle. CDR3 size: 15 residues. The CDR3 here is CASSSLGKAKNIQYF. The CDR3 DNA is TGTGCCAGCAGTTCCCTAGGGAAAGCCAAAAACATTCAGTACTTC.

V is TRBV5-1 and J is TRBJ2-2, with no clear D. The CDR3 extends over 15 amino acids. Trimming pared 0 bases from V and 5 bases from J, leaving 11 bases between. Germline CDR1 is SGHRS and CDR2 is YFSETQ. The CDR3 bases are TGCGCCAGCAGCTTGGGGGATTCGCGTACCGGGGAGCTGTTTTTT. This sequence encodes CASSLGDSRTGELFF.

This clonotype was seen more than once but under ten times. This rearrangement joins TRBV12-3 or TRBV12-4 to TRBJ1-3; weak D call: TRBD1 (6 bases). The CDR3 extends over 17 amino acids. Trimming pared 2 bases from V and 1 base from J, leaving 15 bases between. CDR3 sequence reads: CASSLWDQQGSGNTIYF. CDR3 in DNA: TGTGCCAGCAGTTTATGGGACCAACAGGGTTCTGGAAACACCATATATTTT.

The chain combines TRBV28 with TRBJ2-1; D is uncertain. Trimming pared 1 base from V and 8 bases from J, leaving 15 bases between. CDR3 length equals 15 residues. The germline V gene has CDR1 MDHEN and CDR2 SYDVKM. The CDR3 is CASSLFQTRHYEQFF. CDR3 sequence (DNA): TGTGCCAGCAGTTTATTCCAGACCCGGCACTATGAGCAGTTCTTC.

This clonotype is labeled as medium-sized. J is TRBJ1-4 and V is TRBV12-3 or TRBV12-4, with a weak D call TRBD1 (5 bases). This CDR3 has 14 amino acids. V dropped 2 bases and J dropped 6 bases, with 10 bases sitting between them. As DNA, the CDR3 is TGTGCCAGCAGTTTATCCCGGGGCGATGAAAAACTGTTTTTT. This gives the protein CASSLSRGDEKLFF.

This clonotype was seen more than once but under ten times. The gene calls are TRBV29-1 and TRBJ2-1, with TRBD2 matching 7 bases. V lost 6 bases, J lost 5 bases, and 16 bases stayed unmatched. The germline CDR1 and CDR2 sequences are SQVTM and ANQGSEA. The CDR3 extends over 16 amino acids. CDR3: CSVLPRASGFNNEQFF. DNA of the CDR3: TGCAGCGTCCTCCCTCGGGCTAGCGGCTTCAACAATGAGCAGTTCTTC.

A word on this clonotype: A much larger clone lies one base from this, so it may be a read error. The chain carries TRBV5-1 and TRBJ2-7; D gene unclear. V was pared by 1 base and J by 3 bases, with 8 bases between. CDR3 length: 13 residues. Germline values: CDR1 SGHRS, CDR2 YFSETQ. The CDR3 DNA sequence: TGCGCCAGCAGCTTGCAAAGGGACTACGAGCAGTACTTC. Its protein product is CASSLQRDYEQYF.

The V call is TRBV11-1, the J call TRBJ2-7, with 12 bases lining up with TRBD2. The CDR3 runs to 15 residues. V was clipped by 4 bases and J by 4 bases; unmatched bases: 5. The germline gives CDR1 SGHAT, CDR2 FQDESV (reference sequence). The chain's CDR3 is CASSSRTSGTYEQYF. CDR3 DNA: TGTGCCAGCAGCTCGAGGACTAGCGGGACGTACGAGCAGTACTTC.

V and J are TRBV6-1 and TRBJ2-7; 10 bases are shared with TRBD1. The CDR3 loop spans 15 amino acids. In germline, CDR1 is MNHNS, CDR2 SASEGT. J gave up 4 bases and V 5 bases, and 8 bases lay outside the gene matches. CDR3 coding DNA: TGTGCCAGCAGTTCCCGACAGGGGGCAAGTTACGAGCAGTACTTC. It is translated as CASSSRQGASYEQYF.

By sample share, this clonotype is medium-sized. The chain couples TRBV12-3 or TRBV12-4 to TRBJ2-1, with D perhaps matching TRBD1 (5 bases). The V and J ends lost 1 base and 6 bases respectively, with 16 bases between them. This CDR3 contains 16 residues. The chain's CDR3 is CASSLGEYGASNEQFF. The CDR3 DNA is TGTGCCAGCAGTTTAGGGGAATATGGGGCCTCCAATGAGCAGTTCTTC.

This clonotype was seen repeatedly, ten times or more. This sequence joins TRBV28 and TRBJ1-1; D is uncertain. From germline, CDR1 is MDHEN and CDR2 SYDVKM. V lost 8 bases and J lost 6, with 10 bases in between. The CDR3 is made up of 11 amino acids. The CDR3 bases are TGTGCCAGCCGACGGTTGGCTGAAGCTTTCTTT. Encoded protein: CASRRLAEAFF. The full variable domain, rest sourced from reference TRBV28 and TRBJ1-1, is DVKVTQSSRYLVKRTGEKVFLECVQDMDHENMFWYRQDPGLGLRLIYFSYDVKMKEKGDIPEGYSVSREKKERFSLILESASTNQTSMYLCASRRLAEAFFGQGTRLTVV.

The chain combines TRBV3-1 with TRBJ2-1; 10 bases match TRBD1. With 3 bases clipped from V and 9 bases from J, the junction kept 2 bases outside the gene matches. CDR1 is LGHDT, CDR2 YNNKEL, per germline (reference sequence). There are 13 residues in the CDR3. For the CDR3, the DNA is TGTGCCAGCAGCCATGGACAGGGGGGTGAGCAGTTCTTC. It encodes CASSHGQGGEQFF.

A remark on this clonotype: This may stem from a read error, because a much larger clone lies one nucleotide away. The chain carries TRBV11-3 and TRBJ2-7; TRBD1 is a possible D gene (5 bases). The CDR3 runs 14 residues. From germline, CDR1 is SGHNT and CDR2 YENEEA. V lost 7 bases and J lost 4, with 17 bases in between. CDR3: CASIFGAKTYEQYF. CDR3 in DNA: TGTGCCAGCATCTTTGGGGCGAAGACTTACGAGCAGTACTTC. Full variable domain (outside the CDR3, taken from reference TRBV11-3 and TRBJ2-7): EAGVVQSPRYKIIEKKQPVAFWCNPISGHNTLYWYLQNLGQGPELLIRYENEEAVDDSQLPKDRFSAERLKGVDSTLKIQPAELGDSAVYLCASIFGAKTYEQYFGPGTRLTVT.

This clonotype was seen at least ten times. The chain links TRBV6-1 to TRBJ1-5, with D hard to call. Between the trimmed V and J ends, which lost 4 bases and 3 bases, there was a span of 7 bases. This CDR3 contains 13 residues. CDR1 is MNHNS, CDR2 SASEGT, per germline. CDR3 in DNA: TGTGCCAGCAGTGCTCGGGACAATCAGCCCCAGCATTTT. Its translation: CASSARDNQPQHF.

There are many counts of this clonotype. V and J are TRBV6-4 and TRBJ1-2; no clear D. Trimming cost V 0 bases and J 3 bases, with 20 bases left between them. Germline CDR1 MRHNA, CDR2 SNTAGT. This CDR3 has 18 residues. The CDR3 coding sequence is TGTGCCAGCAGTGACTCGCCCCACCTGGGGATCCGGGACTATGGCTACACCTTC. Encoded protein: CASSDSPHLGIRDYGYTF.

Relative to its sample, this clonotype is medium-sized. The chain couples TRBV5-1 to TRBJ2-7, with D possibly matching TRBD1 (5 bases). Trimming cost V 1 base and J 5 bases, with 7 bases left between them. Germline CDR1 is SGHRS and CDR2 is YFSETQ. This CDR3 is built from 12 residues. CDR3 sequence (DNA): TGCGCCAGCAGCTTGTGGGGCGACGAGCAGTACTTC. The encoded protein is CASSLWGDEQYF.

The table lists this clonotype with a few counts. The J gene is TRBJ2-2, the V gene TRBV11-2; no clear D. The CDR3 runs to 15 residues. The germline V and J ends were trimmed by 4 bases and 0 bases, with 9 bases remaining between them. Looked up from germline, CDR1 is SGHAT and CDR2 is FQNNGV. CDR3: CASSSWLPNTGELFF. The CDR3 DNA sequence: TGTGCCAGCAGCTCGTGGCTGCCGAACACCGGGGAGCTGTTTTTT.

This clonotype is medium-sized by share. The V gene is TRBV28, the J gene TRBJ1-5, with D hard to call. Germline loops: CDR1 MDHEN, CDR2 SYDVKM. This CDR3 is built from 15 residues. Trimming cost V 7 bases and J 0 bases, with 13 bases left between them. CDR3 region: CASTLSRASNQPQHF. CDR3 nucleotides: TGTGCCAGCACCCTAAGCCGAGCTAGCAATCAGCCCCAGCATTTT.

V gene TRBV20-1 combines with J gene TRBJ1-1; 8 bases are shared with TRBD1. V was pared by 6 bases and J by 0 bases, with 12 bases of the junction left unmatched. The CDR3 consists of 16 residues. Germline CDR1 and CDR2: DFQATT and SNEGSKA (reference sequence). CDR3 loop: CSARTDRAVMNTEAFF. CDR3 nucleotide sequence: TGCAGTGCGCGGACGGACAGGGCGGTCATGAACACTGAAGCTTTCTTT.

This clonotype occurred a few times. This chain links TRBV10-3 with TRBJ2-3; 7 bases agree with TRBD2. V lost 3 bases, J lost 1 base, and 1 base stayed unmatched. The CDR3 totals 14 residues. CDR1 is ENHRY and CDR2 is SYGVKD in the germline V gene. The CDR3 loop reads CAISDAGGTDTQYF. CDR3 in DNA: TGTGCCATCAGTGATGCGGGGGGCACAGATACGCAGTATTTT.

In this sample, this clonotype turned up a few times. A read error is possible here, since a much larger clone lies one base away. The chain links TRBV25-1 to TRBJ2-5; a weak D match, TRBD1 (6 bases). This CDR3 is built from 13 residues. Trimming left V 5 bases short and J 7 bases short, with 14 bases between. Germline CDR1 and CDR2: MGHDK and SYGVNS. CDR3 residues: CASSSQGFGTQYF. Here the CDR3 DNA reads TGTGCCAGCAGTTCCCAGGGGTTTGGGACCCAGTACTTC.

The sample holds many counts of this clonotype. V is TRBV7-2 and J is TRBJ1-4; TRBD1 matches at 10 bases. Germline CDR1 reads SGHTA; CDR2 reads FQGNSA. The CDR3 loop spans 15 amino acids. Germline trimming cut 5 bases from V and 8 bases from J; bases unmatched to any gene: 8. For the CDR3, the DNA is TGTGCCAGCAGCCTAGGTGGACAGGGGGGGGAAAAACTGTTTTTT. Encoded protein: CASSLGGQGGEKLFF.

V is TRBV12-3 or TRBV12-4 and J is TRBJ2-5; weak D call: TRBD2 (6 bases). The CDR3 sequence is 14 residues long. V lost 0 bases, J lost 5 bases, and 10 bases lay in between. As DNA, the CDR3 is TGTGCCAGCAGTTTAGCCAACAGCGGGGAGACCCAGTACTTC. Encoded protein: CASSLANSGETQYF.

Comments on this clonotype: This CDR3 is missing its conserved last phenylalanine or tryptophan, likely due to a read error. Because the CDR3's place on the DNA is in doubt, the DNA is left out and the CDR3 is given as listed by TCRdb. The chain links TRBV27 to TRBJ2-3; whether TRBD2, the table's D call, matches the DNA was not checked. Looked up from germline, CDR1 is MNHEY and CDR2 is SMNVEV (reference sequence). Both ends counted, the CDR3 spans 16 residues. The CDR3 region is CASSLSRVGDEQYFGP.

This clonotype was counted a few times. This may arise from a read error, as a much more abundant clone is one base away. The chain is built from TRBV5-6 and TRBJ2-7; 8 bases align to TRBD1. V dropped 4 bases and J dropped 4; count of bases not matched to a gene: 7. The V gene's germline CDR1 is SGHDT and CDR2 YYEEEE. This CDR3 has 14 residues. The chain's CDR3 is CASSGSRGRYEQYF. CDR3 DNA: TGTGCCAGCAGCGGTAGCAGGGGGCGATACGAGCAGTACTTC. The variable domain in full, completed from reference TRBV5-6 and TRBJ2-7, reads DAGVTQSPTHLIKTRGQQVTLRCSPKSGHDTVSWYQQALGQGPQFIFQYYEEEERQRGNFPDRFSGHQFPNYSSELNVNALLLGDSALYLCASSGSRGRYEQYFGPGTRLTVT.

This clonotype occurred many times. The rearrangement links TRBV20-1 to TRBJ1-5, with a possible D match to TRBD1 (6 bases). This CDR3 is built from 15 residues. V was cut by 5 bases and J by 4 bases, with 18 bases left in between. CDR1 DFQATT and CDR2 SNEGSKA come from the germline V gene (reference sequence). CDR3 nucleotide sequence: TGCAGTGCTCGTCCCTCAGACAGGATAAATCAGCCCCAGCATTTT. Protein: CSARPSDRINQPQHF.

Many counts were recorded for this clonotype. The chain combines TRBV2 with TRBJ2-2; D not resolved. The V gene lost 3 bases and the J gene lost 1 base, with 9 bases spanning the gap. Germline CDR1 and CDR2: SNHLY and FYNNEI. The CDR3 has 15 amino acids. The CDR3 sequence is CASSEFSQNTGELFF. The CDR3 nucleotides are TGTGCCAGCAGTGAGTTTAGCCAGAACACCGGGGAGCTGTTTTTT.